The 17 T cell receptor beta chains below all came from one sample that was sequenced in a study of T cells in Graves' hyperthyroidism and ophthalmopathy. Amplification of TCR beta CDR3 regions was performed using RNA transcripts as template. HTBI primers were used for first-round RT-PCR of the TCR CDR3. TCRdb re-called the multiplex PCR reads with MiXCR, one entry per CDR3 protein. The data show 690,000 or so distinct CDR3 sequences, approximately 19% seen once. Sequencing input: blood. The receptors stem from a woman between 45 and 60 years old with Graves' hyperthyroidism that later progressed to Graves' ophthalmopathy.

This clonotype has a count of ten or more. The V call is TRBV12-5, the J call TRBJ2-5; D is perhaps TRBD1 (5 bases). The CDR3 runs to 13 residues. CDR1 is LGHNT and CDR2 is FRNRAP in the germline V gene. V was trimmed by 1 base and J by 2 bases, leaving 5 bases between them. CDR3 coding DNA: TGTGCTAGTGGTTTGGGACAGCAAGAGACCCAGTACTTC. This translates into CASGLGQQETQYF.

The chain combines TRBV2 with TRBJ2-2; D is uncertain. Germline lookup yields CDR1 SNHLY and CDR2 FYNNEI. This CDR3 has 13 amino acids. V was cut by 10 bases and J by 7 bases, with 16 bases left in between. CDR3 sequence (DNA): TGTGCCACAGGACCCCTCTCAGGCGGGGAGCTGTTTTTT. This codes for CATGPLSGGELFF.

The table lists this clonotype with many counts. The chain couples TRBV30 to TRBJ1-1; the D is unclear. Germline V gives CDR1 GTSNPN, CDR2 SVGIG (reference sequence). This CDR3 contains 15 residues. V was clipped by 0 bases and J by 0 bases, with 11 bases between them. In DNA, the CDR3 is TGTGCCTGGAGTGTTTGGCGAACCTTGAACACTGAAGCTTTCTTT. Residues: CAWSVWRTLNTEAFF.

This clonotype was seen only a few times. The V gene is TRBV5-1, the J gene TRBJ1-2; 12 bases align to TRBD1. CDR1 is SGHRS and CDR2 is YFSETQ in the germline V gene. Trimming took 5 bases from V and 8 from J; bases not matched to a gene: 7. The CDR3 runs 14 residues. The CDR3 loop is CASRWGQGASGYTF. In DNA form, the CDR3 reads TGCGCCAGCAGATGGGGACAGGGGGCTTCCGGCTACACCTTC. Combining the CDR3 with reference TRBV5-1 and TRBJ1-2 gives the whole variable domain KAGVTQTPRYLIKTRGQQVTLSCSPISGHRSVSWYQQTPGQGLQFLFEYFSETQRNKGNFPGRFSGRQFSNSRSEMNVSTLELGDSALYLCASRWGQGASGYTFGSGTRLTVV.

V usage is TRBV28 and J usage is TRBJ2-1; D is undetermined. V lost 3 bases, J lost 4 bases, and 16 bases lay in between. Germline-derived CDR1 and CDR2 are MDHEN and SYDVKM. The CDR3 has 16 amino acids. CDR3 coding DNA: TGTGCCAGCAGTTTTTCGGACGGCAGATTGTACAATGAGCAGTTCTTC. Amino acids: CASSFSDGRLYNEQFF.

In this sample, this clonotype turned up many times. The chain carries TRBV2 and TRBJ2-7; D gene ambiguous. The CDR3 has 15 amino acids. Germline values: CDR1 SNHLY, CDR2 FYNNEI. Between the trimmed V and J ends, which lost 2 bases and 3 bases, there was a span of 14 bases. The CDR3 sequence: CASSEWTEDVYEQYF. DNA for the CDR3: TGTGCCAGCAGTGAATGGACCGAAGACGTCTACGAGCAGTACTTC.

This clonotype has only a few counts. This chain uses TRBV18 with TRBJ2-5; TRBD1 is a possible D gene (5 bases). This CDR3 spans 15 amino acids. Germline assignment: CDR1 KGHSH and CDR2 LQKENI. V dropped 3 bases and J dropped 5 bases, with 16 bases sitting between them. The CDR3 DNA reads TGTGCCAGCTCACCCGATGTGGGGCCAAGCGAGACCCAGTACTTC. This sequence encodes CASSPDVGPSETQYF.

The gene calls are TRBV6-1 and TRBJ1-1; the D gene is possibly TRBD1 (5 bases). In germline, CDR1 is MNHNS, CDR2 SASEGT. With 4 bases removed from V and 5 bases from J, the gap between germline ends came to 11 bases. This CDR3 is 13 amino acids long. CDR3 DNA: TGTGCCAGCAGTGGGCGGGGCCGGACTGAAGCTTTCTTT. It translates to CASSGRGRTEAFF.

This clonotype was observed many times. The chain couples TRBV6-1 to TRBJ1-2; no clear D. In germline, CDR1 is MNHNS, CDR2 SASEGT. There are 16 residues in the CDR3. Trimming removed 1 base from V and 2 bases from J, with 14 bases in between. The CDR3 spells CASSEGGEGRNYGYTF. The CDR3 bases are TGTGCCAGCAGTGAAGGTGGGGAGGGCAGGAACTATGGCTACACCTTC.

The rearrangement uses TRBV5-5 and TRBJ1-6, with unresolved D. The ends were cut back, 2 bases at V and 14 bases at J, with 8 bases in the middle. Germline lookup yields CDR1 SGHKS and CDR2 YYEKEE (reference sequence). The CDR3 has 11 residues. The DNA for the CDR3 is TGTGCCAGCAGCTTAACCCAATCCCTCCACTTT. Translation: CASSLTQSLHF.

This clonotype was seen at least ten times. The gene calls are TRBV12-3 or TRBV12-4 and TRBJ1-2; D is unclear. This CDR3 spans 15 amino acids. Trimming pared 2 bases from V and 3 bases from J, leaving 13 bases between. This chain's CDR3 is CASSLILAADYGYTF. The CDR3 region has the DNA TGTGCCAGCAGTTTAATCCTGGCGGCGGACTATGGCTACACCTTC.

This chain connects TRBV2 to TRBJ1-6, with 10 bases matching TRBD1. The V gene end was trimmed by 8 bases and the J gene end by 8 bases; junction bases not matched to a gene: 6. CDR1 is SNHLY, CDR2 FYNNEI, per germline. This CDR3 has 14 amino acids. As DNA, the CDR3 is TGTGCCAGCGCCAGGGACAGGGGTTATTCACCCCTCCACTTT. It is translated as CASARDRGYSPLHF.

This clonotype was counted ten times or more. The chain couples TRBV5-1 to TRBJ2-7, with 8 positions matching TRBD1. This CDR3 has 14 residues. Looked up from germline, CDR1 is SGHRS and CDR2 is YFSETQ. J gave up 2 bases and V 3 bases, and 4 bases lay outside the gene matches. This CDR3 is CASSYGQGAYEQYF. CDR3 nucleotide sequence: TGCGCCAGCAGCTACGGACAGGGCGCCTACGAGCAGTACTTC.

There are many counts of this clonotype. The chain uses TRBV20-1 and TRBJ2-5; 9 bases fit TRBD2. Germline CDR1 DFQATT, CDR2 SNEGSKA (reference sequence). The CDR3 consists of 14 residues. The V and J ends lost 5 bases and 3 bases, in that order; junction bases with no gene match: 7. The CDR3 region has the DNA TGCAGTGCTCATAAATGGACTAGCGAAGAGACCCAGTACTTC. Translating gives CSAHKWTSEETQYF.

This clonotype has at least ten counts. The CDR3 nucleotides read TGTGCCAGCAGTACCGAGGTCACGTATACGCAGTATTTT. Its protein is CASSTEVTYTQYF. This chain links TRBV12-3 or TRBV12-4 with TRBJ2-3; D is undetermined. V lost 5 bases and J lost 7, with 13 bases in between. This CDR3 has 13 residues.

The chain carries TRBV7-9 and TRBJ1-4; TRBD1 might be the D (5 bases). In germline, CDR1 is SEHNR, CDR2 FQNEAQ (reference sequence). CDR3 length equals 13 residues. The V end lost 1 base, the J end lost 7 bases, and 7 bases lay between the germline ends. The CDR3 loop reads CASSLDQGEKLFF. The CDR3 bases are TGTGCCAGCAGCTTAGACCAGGGTGAAAAACTGTTTTTT.

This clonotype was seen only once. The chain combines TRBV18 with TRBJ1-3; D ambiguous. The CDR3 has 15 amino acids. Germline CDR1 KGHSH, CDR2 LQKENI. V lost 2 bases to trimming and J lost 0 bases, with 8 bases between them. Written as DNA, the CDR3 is TGTGCCAGCTCACCATTACAGAGCTCTGGAAACACCATATATTTT. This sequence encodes CASSPLQSSGNTIYF.